A single sample gave rise to the 20 T cell receptor beta chains below, sequenced in a study of T cell changes during pregnancy in multiple sclerosis. Method: immunoSEQ multiplex PCR; TCRdb's copy keeps in-frame clones and lacks some. The table records 57,000 or so clones, 90% of them present only once. The sample here was peripheral blood, taken in the third trimester of pregnancy. These receptors were collected from a female donor in good health, enrolled as a control in a pregnancy study.

This sequence joins TRBV7-8 and TRBJ2-3; TRBD2 matches 10 bases. This CDR3 region has 17 residues. The V and J ends lost 2 bases and 3 bases, in that order; junction bases with no gene match: 8. Germline assignment: CDR1 SGHVS and CDR2 FQNEAQ. The CDR3 spells CASSLRPAGGRTDTQYF. CDR3 nucleotide sequence: TGTGCCAGCAGCTTAAGGCCAGCGGGAGGGAGGACAGATACGCAGTATTTT.

The V and J genes are TRBV18 and TRBJ2-5; TRBD2 might be the D (6 bases). CDR1 is KGHSH and CDR2 is LQKENI in the germline V gene. The germline V and J ends were trimmed by 3 bases and 2 bases, with 13 bases remaining between them. This CDR3 region has 15 residues. DNA for the CDR3: TGTGCCAGCTCACCTCCACTAGCTTTGCAAGAGACCCAGTACTTC. It encodes CASSPPLALQETQYF. Variable domain in full (rest from reference TRBV18 and TRBJ2-5): NAGVMQNPRHLVRRRGQEARLRCSPMKGHSHVYWYRQLPEEGLKFMVYLQKENIIDESGMPKERFSAEFPKEGPSILRIQQVVRGDSAAYFCASSPPLALQETQYFGPGTRLLVL.

This chain links TRBV7-8 with TRBJ2-3; 13 bases align to TRBD2. Germline CDR1 reads SGHVS; CDR2 reads FQNEAQ. CDR3 size: 17 residues. Unmatched junction bases numbered 6, after V lost 4 bases and J lost 2 bases. The CDR3 DNA follows: TGTGCCAGCAGCTCTACCGGGACTAGCGGGATCACAGATACGCAGTATTTT. It codes for CASSSTGTSGITDTQYF.

The chain recombines TRBV2 with TRBJ2-5; D might be TRBD2 (6 bases). Germline CDR1 and CDR2: SNHLY and FYNNEI. Trimming removed 7 bases at V and 5 bases at J, with 14 bases between. The CDR3 has 13 amino acids. The CDR3 region is CASNQREVETQYF. CDR3 bases: TGTGCCAGCAACCAAAGGGAGGTTGAGACCCAGTACTTC.

This clone has only one observation. The chain employs TRBV11-3 and TRBJ2-7; TRBD2 agrees at 7 bases. V lost 8 bases, J lost 7 bases, and 8 bases stayed unmatched. Germline V gene lookup returns CDR1 SGHNT and CDR2 YENEEA. The CDR3 covers 12 residues. The CDR3 reads CASQVGGGEQYF. In nucleotides, the CDR3 is TGTGCCAGCCAGGTGGGGGGAGGGGAGCAGTACTTC.

The count of this clone is one. This chain connects TRBV11-3 to TRBJ1-2; weak D call: TRBD1 (6 bases). CDR3 length: 13 amino acids. Germline assignment: CDR1 SGHNT and CDR2 YENEEA. Between the trimmed V and J ends, which lost 5 bases and 8 bases, there was a span of 15 bases. This CDR3 is CASSLGTWNGYTF. CDR3 coding DNA: TGTGCCAGCAGCCTCGGGACATGGAACGGCTACACCTTC.

Written as DNA, the CDR3 is TGTGCCAGCAGCCCTCTTGGGTCGGACTCGAATTACAATGAGCAGTTCTTC. Protein product: CASSPLGSDSNYNEQFF. This chain uses TRBV4-2 with TRBJ2-1, with a weak D call TRBD2 (5 bases). V shed 4 bases and J shed 4 bases, with 20 bases lying between them. Germline V gene lookup returns CDR1 LGHNA and CDR2 YNFKEQ. The CDR3 is made up of 17 amino acids.

This clone has a single count. The CDR3 protein is CASSLGLAGGEDTQYF. DNA for the CDR3: TGCGCCAGCAGCCTGGGACTAGCGGGAGGAGAAGATACGCAGTATTTT. This rearrangement joins TRBV5-1 to TRBJ2-3; 15 bases map to TRBD2. V was clipped by 4 bases and J by 5 bases; unmatched bases: 5. The CDR3 extends over 16 amino acids. The germline CDR1 and CDR2 sequences are SGHRS and YFSETQ.

The chain recombines TRBV27 with TRBJ1-5, with a weak D call TRBD1 (5 bases). V lost 0 bases and J 7 bases, leaving 13 bases between the germline ends. The CDR3 has 15 residues. Germline CDR1 reads MNHEY; CDR2 reads SMNVEV (reference sequence). The CDR3 nucleotides read TGTGCCAGCAGTTTATCGGGGCAGGGTCGGCAGCCCCAGCATTTT. Its protein product is CASSLSGQGRQPQHF.

The chain employs TRBV19 and TRBJ2-3, with D possibly matching TRBD2 (5 bases). The CDR3 is 13 residues long. Germline loops: CDR1 LNHDA, CDR2 SQIVND (reference sequence). With 5 bases removed from V and 4 bases from J, the gap between germline ends came to 10 bases. CDR3 DNA sequence: TGTGCCAGTAGTGGGAGCGCAGCAGATACGCAGTATTTT. Translation: CASSGSAADTQYF.

The CDR3 sequence: CASGLEGLGQPQHF. DNA of the CDR3: TGTGCTAGTGGTTTAGAGGGATTAGGGCAGCCCCAGCATTTT. The chain couples TRBV12-5 to TRBJ1-5; D is uncertain. CDR1 and CDR2 (germline): LGHNT, FRNRAP. Deletions cut 3 bases from V and 7 bases from J, with 13 bases between. CDR3 length: 14 residues.

The V and J genes are TRBV12-5 and TRBJ1-1; unclear D gene. Germline V gives CDR1 LGHNT, CDR2 FRNRAP. Trimming removed 3 bases from V and 6 bases from J, with 11 bases in between. CDR3 length: 13 residues. The CDR3: CASGLRGQSEAFF. In DNA form, the CDR3 reads TGTGCTAGTGGTTTACGCGGGCAGTCTGAAGCTTTCTTT.

CDR3 DNA: TGTGCCAGGACAGGGGGCTGGAACTATGGCTACACCTTC. Translated, it gives CARTGGWNYGYTF. J is TRBJ1-2 and V is TRBV5-6, with 10 bases aligning to TRBD1. This CDR3 has 13 residues. Losses at the gene ends were 8 bases for V and 2 bases for J; bases not matched to a gene: 3. Germline lookup yields CDR1 SGHDT and CDR2 YYEEEE.

The gene calls are TRBV20-1 and TRBJ2-7, with D uncertain. With 6 bases removed from V and 5 bases from J, the gap between germline ends came to 8 bases. Per the germline V gene, CDR1 is DFQATT and CDR2 is SNEGSKA (reference sequence). This CDR3 has 10 amino acids. This CDR3 reads CSAQENEQYF. The DNA for the CDR3 is TGCAGTGCCCAAGAGAACGAGCAGTACTTC.

The V gene is TRBV29-1, the J gene TRBJ1-1, with TRBD1 as a possible D gene (5 bases). Germline assignment: CDR1 SQVTM and CDR2 ANQGSEA. The CDR3 covers 12 residues. Trimming removed 4 bases at V and 7 bases at J, with 13 bases between. CDR3 nucleotide sequence: TGCAGCGTTGGAAGGTCAGGGTATGAAGCTTTCTTT. Residues: CSVGRSGYEAFF.

The CDR3 DNA reads as TGTGCCAGCAGTTACTCGAATAAGGGGTTCCCTTATGGCTACACCTTC. It is translated as CASSYSNKGFPYGYTF. The V and J genes are TRBV6-5 and TRBJ1-2, with D possibly TRBD1 on 5 matching bases. This CDR3 comprises 16 residues. Germline V gene data show CDR1 as MNHEY and CDR2 as SVGAGI. V was clipped by 0 bases and J by 5 bases, with 16 bases between them.

The CDR3 protein is CARSYRTLDRGTGELFF. The CDR3 region has the DNA TGTGCCAGAAGCTACCGGACCTTGGACAGGGGCACCGGGGAGCTGTTTTTT. The chain is built from TRBV7-5 and TRBJ2-2; the D call of TRBD1 is as the table states it, not checked on the DNA. TRBV7-5 is labeled a pseudogene. The CDR3 runs 17 residues.

V is TRBV18 and J is TRBJ1-2; 8 positions agree with TRBD1. Germline values: CDR1 KGHSH, CDR2 LQKENI. The CDR3 has 17 residues. Unmatched junction bases numbered 11, after V lost 3 bases and J lost 2 bases. The CDR3, as DNA: TGTGCCAGCTCACCCCGGGAGACAGGGGTATCGAACTATGGCTACACCTTC. It yields the protein CASSPRETGVSNYGYTF.

V usage is TRBV4-3 and J usage is TRBJ2-3, with TRBD1 as a possible D gene (6 bases). The CDR3 spans 14 residues. V shed 2 bases and J shed 4 bases, with 10 bases lying between them. In germline, CDR1 is LGHNA, CDR2 YSLEER. For the CDR3, the DNA is TGCGCCAGCAGCCAACAGCAGGGGCCAGATACGCAGTATTTT. The encoded protein is CASSQQQGPDTQYF.

The chain has TRBV6-5 and TRBJ1-2, with D possibly TRBD1 on 5 matching bases. The CDR3 is made up of 13 amino acids. The germline V and J ends were trimmed by 0 bases and 4 bases, with 6 bases remaining between them. From germline, CDR1 is MNHEY and CDR2 SVGAGI. The CDR3: CASSYSDSYGYTF. The CDR3 nucleotides are TGTGCCAGCAGTTACTCAGACAGCTATGGCTACACCTTC.